The present TCR beta chain was sequenced within a study of cytomegalovirus exposure and HLA in healthy donors. Germline V gene data show CDR1 as SEHNR and CDR2 as FQNEAQ (reference sequence). V lost 6 bases, J lost 0 bases, and 13 bases lay in between. The CDR3 is 15 amino acids. Study-wide results and limits: Reports indicated that the classifier achieved high specificity and sensitivity in diagnosing cytomegalovirus status.

Points on this clone: Its antigen remains unidentified.

Primers for the PCR totalled 60 Vbeta and 13 Jbeta. Clones were sequenced by immunoSEQ multiplex PCR, and TCRdb holds only the in-frame ones, with some missing. Its table records 75,000 to 85,000 clones. The chain uses TRBV7-9 and TRBJ2-3, with D possibly TRBD2 on 6 matching bases. This sequence was found in a man aged 50 or older in good health and CMV-seronegative. The sequenced material came from PBMCs. The CDR3 spells CASRLTRASTDTQYF. In DNA, the CDR3 is TGTGCCAGCAGATTGACTAGGGCTAGCACAGATACGCAGTATTTT. Together with reference TRBV7-9 and TRBJ2-3, the CDR3 gives the full variable domain: DTGVSQNPRHKITKRGQNVTFRCDPISEHNRLYWYRQTLGQGPEFLTYFQNEAQLEKSRLLSDRFSAERPKGSFSTLEIQRTEQGDSAMYLCASRLTRASTDTQYFGPGTRLTVL.